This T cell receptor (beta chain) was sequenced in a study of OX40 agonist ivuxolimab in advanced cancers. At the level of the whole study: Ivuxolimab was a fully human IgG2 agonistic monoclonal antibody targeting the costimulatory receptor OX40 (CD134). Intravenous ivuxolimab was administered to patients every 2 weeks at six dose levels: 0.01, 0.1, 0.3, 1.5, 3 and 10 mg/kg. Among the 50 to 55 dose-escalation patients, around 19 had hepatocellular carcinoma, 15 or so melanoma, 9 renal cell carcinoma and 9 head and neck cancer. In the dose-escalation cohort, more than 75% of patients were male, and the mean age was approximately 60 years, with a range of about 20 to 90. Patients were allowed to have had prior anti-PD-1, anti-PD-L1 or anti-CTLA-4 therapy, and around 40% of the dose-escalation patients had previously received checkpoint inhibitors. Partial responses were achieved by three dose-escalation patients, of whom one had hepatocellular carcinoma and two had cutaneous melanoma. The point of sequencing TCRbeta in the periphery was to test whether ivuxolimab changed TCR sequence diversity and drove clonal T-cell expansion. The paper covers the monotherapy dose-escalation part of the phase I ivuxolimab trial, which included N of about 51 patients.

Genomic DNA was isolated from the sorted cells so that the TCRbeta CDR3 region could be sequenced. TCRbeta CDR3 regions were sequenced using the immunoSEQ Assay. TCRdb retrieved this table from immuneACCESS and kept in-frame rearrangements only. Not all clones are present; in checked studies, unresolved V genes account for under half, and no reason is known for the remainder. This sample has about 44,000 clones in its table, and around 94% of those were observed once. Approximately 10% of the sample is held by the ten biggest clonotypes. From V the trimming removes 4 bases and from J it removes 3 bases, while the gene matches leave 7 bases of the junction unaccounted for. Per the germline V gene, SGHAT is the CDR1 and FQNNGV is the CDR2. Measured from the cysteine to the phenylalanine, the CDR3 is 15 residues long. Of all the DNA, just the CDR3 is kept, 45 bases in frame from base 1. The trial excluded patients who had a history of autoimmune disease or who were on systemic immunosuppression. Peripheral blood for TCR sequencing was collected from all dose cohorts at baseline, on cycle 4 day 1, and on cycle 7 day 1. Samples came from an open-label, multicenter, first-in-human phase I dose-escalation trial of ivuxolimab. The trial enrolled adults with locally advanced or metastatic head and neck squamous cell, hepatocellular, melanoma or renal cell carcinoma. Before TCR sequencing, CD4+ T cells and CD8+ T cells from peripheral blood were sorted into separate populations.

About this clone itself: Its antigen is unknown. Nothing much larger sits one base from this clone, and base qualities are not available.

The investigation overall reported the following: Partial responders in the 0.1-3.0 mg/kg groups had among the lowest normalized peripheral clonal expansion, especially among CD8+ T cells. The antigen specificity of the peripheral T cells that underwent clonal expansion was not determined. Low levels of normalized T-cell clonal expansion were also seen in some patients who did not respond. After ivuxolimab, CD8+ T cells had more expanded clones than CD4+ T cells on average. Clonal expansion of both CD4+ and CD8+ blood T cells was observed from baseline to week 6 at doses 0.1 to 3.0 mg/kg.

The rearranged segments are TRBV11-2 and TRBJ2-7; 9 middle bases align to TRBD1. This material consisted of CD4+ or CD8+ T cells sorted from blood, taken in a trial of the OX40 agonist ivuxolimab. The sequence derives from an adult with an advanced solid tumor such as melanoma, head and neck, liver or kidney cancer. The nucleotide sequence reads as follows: TGTGCCAGCAGCTATTTGGGGACAGGGCTCTACGAGCAGTACTTC. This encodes CASSYLGTGLYEQYF.